The text below deals with one T cell receptor beta chain. Its specificity is not known. This record comes from a study of T cells in localized non-small cell lung cancer. The repertoire was sequenced with immunoSEQ multiplex PCR; TCRdb's copy has only in-frame clones and lacks some. The table shows some 5,000 clones, with 55% occurring only once. General study points: Heterogeneity remains possible, as sequencing covered one tumor region only. Across samples, adjacent lung featured a median roughly 60 of the top 100 tumor clones. Measurement of T cell clonality placed uninvolved adjacent lung highest, above the level in tumor. With higher T cell density in blood came longer overall survival.

Germline V lookup: CDR1 WSHSY, CDR2 SAAADI. The V gene end was trimmed by 3 bases and the J gene end by 1 base; junction bases not matched to a gene: 7. This CDR3 is built from 17 residues. The clonotype was recovered from a male donor aged 60 or over with stage I squamous cell lung carcinoma. The sequenced sample was lymph node tissue, obtained before any cancer treatment. The chain employs TRBV10-2 and TRBJ2-7; 12 positions match TRBD2. In DNA, the CDR3 is TGCGCCAGCAGTGACTGGCTAGCGGGAGGGTCTTCCTACGAGCAGTACTTC. Protein sequence: CASSDWLAGGSSYEQYF.